Below are 27 T cell receptor beta chains sequenced from a single sample in a study of Ad26.COV2.S vaccination and SARS-CoV-2 variants. Libraries were prepared by immunoSEQ multiplex PCR; TCRdb keeps only in-frame clonotypes and omits some of them. The table includes 380,000 or so clones, roughly 90% detected once. Indicated treatment: over 15 received Ad26.COV2.S at low or high dose, single or two shots; roughly five received placebo; per-sample allocation not given. Sampling was done on day 63 after the first vaccine or placebo injection. This specimen consisted of peripheral blood, obtained in a trial of Ad26.COV2.S vaccine versus placebo. The receptor set was obtained from a person aged 18 to 65 who received the Ad26.COV2.S COVID-19 vaccine or a placebo.

This clone was counted between two and nine times. The chain has TRBV24-1 and TRBJ2-6; 8 bases match TRBD1. The CDR3 has 16 residues. Germline CDR1 and CDR2: KGHDR and SFDVKD. V was pared by 9 bases and J by 0 bases, with 6 bases of the junction left unmatched. This chain's CDR3 is CATQGTGSSGANVLTF. Written as DNA, the CDR3 is TGTGCCACCCAAGGGACAGGAAGCTCTGGGGCCAACGTCCTGACTTTC.

The chain recombines TRBV10-2 with TRBJ1-4; D may be TRBD1 (6 bases). This CDR3 comprises 15 residues. V lost 2 bases, J lost 8 bases, and 15 bases lay in between. Per germline, CDR1 WSHSY and CDR2 SAAADI. The CDR3 sequence: CASSETGGPEEKLFF. The CDR3 DNA sequence: TGCGCCAGCAGTGAGACCGGGGGGCCAGAGGAAAAACTGTTTTTT.

This clone was observed a single time. The V and J genes are TRBV5-6 and TRBJ2-3; D gene unclear. CDR1 and CDR2 (germline): SGHDT, YYEEEE. With 2 bases removed from V and 1 base from J, the gap between germline ends came to 5 bases. The length of the CDR3 is 13 residues. The CDR3 here is CASSFTGTDTQYF. In nucleotides, the CDR3 is TGTGCCAGCAGCTTTACAGGCACAGATACGCAGTATTTT.

The V and J genes are TRBV27 and TRBJ2-1; 7 bases fit TRBD1. CDR3 length: 13 amino acids. With 4 bases clipped from V and 7 bases from J, the junction kept 4 bases outside the gene matches. Germline assignment: CDR1 MNHEY and CDR2 SMNVEV (reference sequence). As DNA, the CDR3 is TGTGCCAGCAGTTCGACAGGGCCGAATGAGCAGTTCTTC. Translating it yields CASSSTGPNEQFF.

The rearrangement joins TRBV3-1 (or the pseudogene TRBV3-2) to TRBJ2-5; 8 nucleotides match TRBD2. This CDR3 has 15 residues. V lost 2 bases to trimming and J lost 5 bases; unmatched junction nucleotides: 7. Germline CDR1 LGHDT, CDR2 YNNKEL (reference sequence). DNA of the CDR3: TGTGCCAGCAGCCAATCAACGGGAGGGTCGGAGACCCAGTACTTC. Its translation is CASSQSTGGSETQYF.

The gene calls are TRBV2 and TRBJ2-1, with 7 bases lining up with TRBD2. With V trimmed by 0 bases and J by 10 bases, 6 bases remained unmatched. Germline V gene lookup returns CDR1 SNHLY and CDR2 FYNNEI. There are 14 residues in the CDR3. CDR3 residues: CASSEASGMAEQFF. The CDR3 nucleotides read TGTGCCAGCAGTGAAGCCAGCGGGATGGCGGAGCAGTTCTTC. The complete variable domain, with remaining parts taken from reference TRBV2 and TRBJ2-1, reads EPEVTQTPSHQVTQMGQEVILRCVPISNHLYFYWYRQILGQKVEFLVSFYNNEISEKSEIFDDQFSVERPDGSNFTLKIRSTKLEDSAMYFCASSEASGMAEQFFGPGTRLTVL.

This rearrangement joins TRBV27 to TRBJ2-1; TRBD2 matches at 9 bases. Trimming cost V 3 bases and J 8 bases; bases outside gene matches: 8. This CDR3 comprises 15 residues. CDR1 is MNHEY, CDR2 SMNVEV, per germline (reference sequence). CDR3 amino acids: CASSFSAGGPYEQFF. The CDR3 DNA follows: TGTGCCAGCAGTTTTTCGGCGGGAGGGCCCTATGAGCAGTTCTTC.

The chain combines TRBV3-1 (or the pseudogene TRBV3-2) with TRBJ1-2; D is unclear. V lost 2 bases to trimming and J lost 4 bases, with 17 bases between them. The CDR3 covers 16 residues. In germline, CDR1 is LGHDT, CDR2 YNNKEL (reference sequence). The CDR3 DNA reads TGTGCCAGCAGCCAACAACCCGGACCGCAACCCTATGGCTACACCTTC. Translated, it gives CASSQQPGPQPYGYTF.

The chain recombines TRBV3-1 (or the pseudogene TRBV3-2) with TRBJ1-1; weak D call: TRBD1 (5 bases). The CDR3 runs to 17 residues. Trimming left V 4 bases short and J 0 bases short, with 18 bases between. Germline-derived CDR1 and CDR2 are LGHDT and YNNKEL (reference sequence). For the CDR3, the DNA is TGTGCCAGCAGCCCTCGGGACCCCGGAGCCATGAACACTGAAGCTTTCTTT. Protein: CASSPRDPGAMNTEAFF.

CDR3 nucleotides: TGTGCCAGCAGTTACTCGAGTCGGACAGGGGGCAATGAGCAGTTCTTC. It yields the protein CASSYSSRTGGNEQFF. The rearrangement joins TRBV6-2 or TRBV6-3 to TRBJ2-1, with TRBD1 matching 10 bases. J lost 6 bases, V lost 0 bases, and 5 bases had no gene match. Germline CDR1 and CDR2: MNHEY and SVGEGT. The CDR3 spans 16 residues.

This chain links TRBV7-9 with TRBJ1-2; possibly TRBD1 for D (5 bases). The CDR3 extends over 12 amino acids. V was shortened by 3 bases and J by 4 bases, with 6 bases between the two germline ends. The germline gives CDR1 SEHNR, CDR2 FQNEAQ (reference sequence). For the CDR3, the DNA is TGTGCCAGCAGCTTTAGGGGCTATGGCTACACCTTC. Amino acids: CASSFRGYGYTF.

The rearrangement joins TRBV30 to TRBJ2-3; tentative D call: TRBD1 (6 bases). With 0 bases removed from V and 2 bases from J, the gap between germline ends came to 9 bases. From germline, CDR1 is GTSNPN and CDR2 SVGIG (reference sequence). This CDR3 spans 14 amino acids. Written as DNA, the CDR3 is TGTGCCTGGAGTGTCTTGGGACACACAGATACGCAGTATTTT. It translates to CAWSVLGHTDTQYF.

This clone has only one observation. CDR3 nucleotide sequence: TGCAGCGTGCACTCCAGGGGGTTGGGTGAAAAACTGTTTTTT. It translates to CSVHSRGLGEKLFF. The chain links TRBV29-1 to TRBJ1-4, with 7 positions matching TRBD1. Trimming removed 6 bases from V and 7 bases from J; junction bases left unmatched: 11. CDR1 is SQVTM and CDR2 is ANQGSEA in the germline V gene. The CDR3 is 14 residues long.

The chain uses TRBV28 and TRBJ1-5; 8 bases line up with TRBD1. The CDR3 length is 15 residues. Germline CDR1 and CDR2: MDHEN and SYDVKM. V trimming: 6 bases; J trimming: 6 bases; junction bases outside the gene matches: 10. CDR3 loop: CASRVPDRGSQPQHF. In DNA, the CDR3 is TGTGCCAGCAGAGTTCCCGACAGGGGAAGTCAGCCCCAGCATTTT. The variable domain in full, completed from reference TRBV28 and TRBJ1-5, reads DVKVTQSSRYLVKRTGEKVFLECVQDMDHENMFWYRQDPGLGLRLIYFSYDVKMKEKGDIPEGYSVSREKKERFSLILESASTNQTSMYLCASRVPDRGSQPQHFGDGTRLSIL.

The chain employs TRBV28 and TRBJ2-7, with D unresolved. Germline values: CDR1 MDHEN, CDR2 SYDVKM. CDR3 length equals 13 residues. V was shortened by 9 bases and J by 7 bases, with 19 bases between the two germline ends. CDR3 residues: CASSGSSMGEQYF. The CDR3, as DNA: TGTGCCAGTTCCGGGTCCTCTATGGGGGAGCAGTACTTC.

V usage is TRBV3-1 (or the pseudogene TRBV3-2) and J usage is TRBJ1-5; D gene uncertain. The CDR3 length is 17 residues. The ends were cut back, 0 bases at V and 4 bases at J, with 16 bases in the middle. Germline V gene data show CDR1 as LGHDT and CDR2 as YNNKEL (reference sequence). CDR3 residues: CASSQDPGRKGNQPQHF. The DNA for the CDR3 is TGTGCCAGCAGCCAAGATCCGGGAAGAAAGGGTAATCAGCCCCAGCATTTT.

The chain links TRBV4-1 to TRBJ1-5; D is perhaps TRBD1 (6 bases). Germline V lookup: CDR1 MGHRA, CDR2 YSYEKL. Trimming took 2 bases from V and 6 from J, leaving 11 bases between them. CDR3 length equals 14 residues. CDR3 protein: CASSQTRGSQPQHF. CDR3 DNA sequence: TGCGCCAGCAGCCAAACGAGGGGGAGTCAGCCCCAGCATTTT.

The chain combines TRBV19 with TRBJ1-1; D is unclear. In germline, CDR1 is LNHDA, CDR2 SQIVND (reference sequence). The CDR3 covers 12 residues. V gave up 8 bases and J gave up 1 base, with 8 bases separating them. CDR3 sequence: CASQTGNTEAFF. The DNA of the CDR3 is TGTGCCAGTCAGACGGGGAACACTGAAGCTTTCTTT.

As DNA, the CDR3 is TGTGCCAGCAGCTTGGGACTAGCGGTGAACACCGGGGAGCTGTTTTTT. The encoded protein is CASSLGLAVNTGELFF. This sequence joins TRBV5-6 and TRBJ2-2; 9 bases line up with TRBD2. This CDR3 region has 16 residues. Germline assignment: CDR1 SGHDT and CDR2 YYEEEE. Trimming cost V 0 bases and J 1 base; bases outside gene matches: 1. Filled out from reference TRBV5-6 and TRBJ2-2, the complete variable domain reads DAGVTQSPTHLIKTRGQQVTLRCSPKSGHDTVSWYQQALGQGPQFIFQYYEEEERQRGNFPDRFSGHQFPNYSSELNVNALLLGDSALYLCASSLGLAVNTGELFFGEGSRLTVL.

This chain links TRBV6-5 with TRBJ2-7; D possibly corresponds to TRBD1 (6 bases). Between the trimmed V and J ends, which lost 10 bases and 1 base, there was a span of 11 bases. CDR3 length: 12 amino acids. CDR1 MNHEY and CDR2 SVGAGI come from the germline V gene. The CDR3 DNA follows: TGTGCCACCAGGGGCGGATCCTACGAGCAGTACTTC. This gives the protein CATRGGSYEQYF.

V usage is TRBV19 and J usage is TRBJ1-4; a weak D match, TRBD1 (5 bases). Deletions cut 3 bases from V and 6 bases from J, with 14 bases between. This CDR3 comprises 15 residues. Germline V gene data show CDR1 as LNHDA and CDR2 as SQIVND (reference sequence). The CDR3 sequence: CASSISGTEHEKLFF. The DNA of the CDR3 is TGTGCCAGTAGTATTTCCGGGACGGAGCATGAAAAACTGTTTTTT.

The chain has TRBV5-6 and TRBJ2-3, with a weak D call TRBD2 (7 bases). Trimming left V 3 bases short and J 4 bases short, with 15 bases between. The CDR3 spans 15 residues. The germline CDR1 and CDR2 sequences are SGHDT and YYEEEE. The CDR3 loop reads CASSSGAGVADTQYF. CDR3 bases: TGTGCCAGCAGCTCGGGGGCGGGAGTGGCAGATACGCAGTATTTT.

The CDR3 loop reads CASSYETGFNSPLHF. CDR3 sequence (DNA): TGTGCCAGCAGCTACGAGACAGGGTTTAATTCACCCCTCCACTTT. The chain is built from TRBV7-8 and TRBJ1-6; TRBD1 matches 7 bases. Germline lookup yields CDR1 SGHVS and CDR2 FQNEAQ. CDR3 length equals 15 residues. The junction had 6 bases not matched to a gene; V was cut back by 4 bases and J by 6 bases. Together with reference TRBV7-8 and TRBJ1-6, the CDR3 gives the full variable domain: GAGVSQSPRYKVAKRGQDVALRCDPISGHVSLFWYQQALGQGPEFLTYFQNEAQLDKSGLPSDRFFAERPEGSVSTLKIQRTQQEDSAVYLCASSYETGFNSPLHFGNGTRLTVT.

V is TRBV28 and J is TRBJ1-5; unclear D gene. The CDR3 covers 13 residues. The V end was cut by 5 bases, the J end by 0 bases, with 5 bases between. CDR1 MDHEN and CDR2 SYDVKM come from the germline V gene. The DNA for the CDR3 is TGTGCCAGCAGTCCGATTAGCAATCAGCCCCAGCATTTT. Translation gives CASSPISNQPQHF.

V and J are TRBV15 and TRBJ1-5; TRBD1 is a possible D gene (5 bases). The CDR3 is 12 amino acids. V was trimmed by 9 bases and J by 2 bases, leaving 8 bases between them. Looked up from germline, CDR1 is LNHNV and CDR2 is YYDKDF (reference sequence). The CDR3 region has the DNA TGTGCCACGGGACGAGGCAATCAGCCCCAGCATTTT. Translation: CATGRGNQPQHF. The full variable domain, completed using reference TRBV15 and TRBJ1-5, is DAMVIQNPRYQVTQFGKPVTLSCSQTLNHNVMYWYQQKSSQAPKLLFHYYDKDFNNEADTPDNFQSRRPNTSFCFLDIRSPGLGDTAMYLCATGRGNQPQHFGDGTRLSIL.

The rearrangement uses TRBV4-3 and TRBJ2-3; TRBD2 aligns across 8 bases. In germline, CDR1 is LGHNA, CDR2 YSLEER. V dropped 0 bases and J dropped 1; count of bases not matched to a gene: 3. CDR3 length: 16 amino acids. DNA for the CDR3: TGCGCCAGCAGCCAAGATATACTAGCGGGCACAGATACGCAGTATTTT. This sequence encodes CASSQDILAGTDTQYF.

J is TRBJ1-2 and V is TRBV6-4; 7 bases are shared with TRBD1. This CDR3 contains 14 residues. Germline V CDR1 and CDR2: MRHNA, SNTAGT. The J segment lost 7 bases and the V segment lost 6 bases, leaving 11 bases of the junction unmatched. CDR3 region: CASSPGTAGFGYTF. CDR3 DNA: TGTGCCAGCAGCCCCGGGACAGCTGGTTTTGGCTACACCTTC.